The 13 T cell receptor beta chains below all came from one sample that was sequenced in a study of shared clonotypes between healthy human individuals. Here immunoSEQ multiplex PCR was the method, and the copy in TCRdb shows in-frame clones only, minus some. There are over a million clones in the sample; around 78% occur only once, and roughly 0.62% lies in the top ten. The sample comprised memory CD4+ T cells from PBMCs. Subset indicated: CD45RA-negative fraction. The receptors were gathered from a man younger than 35 in good health. Some clones in this sample may be carry-over from other donors' samples.

Ten or more counts support this clone. This same CDR3 is encoded by further DNA sequences in the sample. The chain carries TRBV9 and TRBJ1-4, with 8 nucleotides matching TRBD1. CDR1 is SGDLS, CDR2 YYNGEE, per germline. V was pared by 4 bases and J by 7 bases, with 3 bases of the junction left unmatched. The CDR3 is 13 amino acids. The DNA for the CDR3 is TGTGCCAGCAGCCAGGGGGCTGGTGAAAAACTGTTTTTT. Translated, it gives CASSQGAGEKLFF.

The V gene is TRBV5-6, the J gene TRBJ1-1, with D perhaps TRBD1 (6 bases). Deletions cut 4 bases from V and 4 bases from J, with 11 bases between. This CDR3 spans 13 amino acids. CDR1 SGHDT and CDR2 YYEEEE come from the germline V gene. CDR3 region: CASSRDISTEAFF. The CDR3, as DNA: TGTGCCAGCAGCCGGGACATTTCCACTGAAGCTTTCTTT.

This clone was observed a handful of times. CDR3 loop: CASSTEGFGEAFF. CDR3 DNA: TGTGCCAGCAGCACAGAGGGGTTCGGTGAAGCTTTCTTT. V gene TRBV11-1 combines with J gene TRBJ1-1; perhaps TRBD1 as D (5 bases). Trimming took 5 bases from V and 7 from J, leaving 14 bases between them. This CDR3 comprises 13 residues. The germline gives CDR1 SGHAT, CDR2 FQDESV (reference sequence).

This rearrangement joins TRBV2 to TRBJ2-6; D is perhaps TRBD1 or TRBD2 (5 bases each). V was clipped by 5 bases and J by 0 bases, with 11 bases between them. This CDR3 contains 16 residues. Germline V gene sequence: CDR1 SNHLY, CDR2 FYNNEI. The CDR3 region has the DNA TGTGCCAGCAGTAAACGTGGGGGCTCTGGGGCCAACGTCCTGACTTTC. As protein: CASSKRGGSGANVLTF.

The rearrangement links TRBV28 to TRBJ2-5, with D hard to call. Germline lookup yields CDR1 MDHEN and CDR2 SYDVKM. Trimming shortened V by 6 bases and J by 1 base, and 3 bases separated the two germline ends. The CDR3 is 11 residues long. The CDR3 bases are TGTGCCAGCAGGTCCCAAGAGACCCAGTACTTC. Translated: CASRSQETQYF.

V is TRBV28 and J is TRBJ1-4, with 8 positions matching TRBD1. Germline V CDR1 and CDR2: MDHEN, SYDVKM. This CDR3 has 13 amino acids. Trimming at V came to 6 bases and at J to 6 bases, leaving 3 bases not matched to a gene. The CDR3 DNA is TGTGCCAGCAGAACAGGGGGGGATGAAAAACTGTTTTTT. Translating gives CASRTGGDEKLFF. Complete variable domain (other parts from reference TRBV28 and TRBJ1-4): DVKVTQSSRYLVKRTGEKVFLECVQDMDHENMFWYRQDPGLGLRLIYFSYDVKMKEKGDIPEGYSVSREKKERFSLILESASTNQTSMYLCASRTGGDEKLFFGSGTQLSVL.

The J gene is TRBJ2-3, the V gene TRBV6-6; no reliable D call. Germline lookup yields CDR1 MNHNY and CDR2 SVGAGI (reference sequence). Trimming took off 8 bases at V and 2 bases at J, with 8 bases between the two ends. The CDR3 extends over 12 amino acids. CDR3 in amino acids: CASRPPTDTQYF. CDR3 sequence (DNA): TGTGCCAGCCGCCCCCCCACAGATACGCAGTATTTT.

This CDR3 reads CASSPGTVATDTQYF. In DNA form, the CDR3 reads TGTGCCAGCTCACCTGGGACAGTCGCCACAGATACGCAGTATTTT. The chain uses TRBV18 and TRBJ2-3, with 7 bases aligning to TRBD1. The length of the CDR3 is 15 residues. CDR1 and CDR2 from the germline V gene are KGHSH and LQKENI. V lost 3 bases to trimming and J lost 2 bases; unmatched junction nucleotides: 5.

The chain uses TRBV7-2 and TRBJ2-1; D might be TRBD1 or TRBD2, each matching 5 bases. The V end lost 0 bases, the J end lost 5 bases, and 11 bases lay between the germline ends. Germline CDR1 is SGHTA and CDR2 is FQGNSA. The CDR3 is 15 amino acids. The CDR3 nucleotides read TGTGCCAGCAGCTTAGCGAGGGACCGGAACAATGAGCAGTTCTTC. Protein product: CASSLARDRNNEQFF.

A remark on this clone: This clone may be a read error of a much larger clone one base away. This sequence joins TRBV7-9 and TRBJ2-5; TRBD2 aligns across 14 bases. Germline CDR1 SEHNR, CDR2 FQNEAQ (reference sequence). The trim removed 5 bases at V and 3 bases at J, leaving 2 bases unmatched. The CDR3 loop spans 15 amino acids. CDR3 sequence (DNA): TGTGCCAGCAGCCCGGGACTAGCGGGAGAAGAGACCCAGTACTTC. This encodes CASSPGLAGEETQYF.

This sequence joins TRBV9 and TRBJ2-5; possible D gene TRBD2, 6 bases. From germline, CDR1 is SGDLS and CDR2 YYNGEE. The CDR3 extends over 14 amino acids. V shed 0 bases and J shed 4 bases, with 10 bases lying between them. CDR3 loop: CASSVGGGAETQYF. CDR3 bases: TGTGCCAGCAGCGTAGGTGGAGGGGCAGAGACCCAGTACTTC.

V gene TRBV2 combines with J gene TRBJ2-1; D unclear. CDR1 is SNHLY and CDR2 is FYNNEI in the germline V gene. V dropped 7 bases and J dropped 9 bases, with 7 bases sitting between them. The CDR3 consists of 10 residues. The CDR3 spells CASKWSEQFF. In nucleotides, the CDR3 is TGTGCCAGCAAGTGGTCTGAGCAGTTCTTC.

This chain uses TRBV7-9 with TRBJ2-1; 9 nucleotides line up with TRBD2. V lost 2 bases, J lost 13 bases, and 12 bases stayed unmatched. Per germline, CDR1 SEHNR and CDR2 FQNEAQ (reference sequence). The CDR3 loop spans 15 amino acids. CDR3 bases: TGTGCCAGCAGCTTATCAGGGAAACTAGCGGGTCTTCAGTTCTTC. Its protein product is CASSLSGKLAGLQFF.